This passage covers 25 T cell receptor beta chains from one sample sequenced in a study of response to subunit inactivated influenza vaccine (dated by TCRdb to 2016 to 2018). Library preparation was by RT-PCR. Sequencing took place on an Illumina HiSeq 2500. TCRdb redid the processing of the public reads, applying fastp at Q25 and MiXCR, and retained in-frame beta chains. Identical CDR3 protein sequences are pooled into one entry, listed with their most common genes and DNA. The sample table records 610,000 or so distinct CDR3 sequences; approximately 14% of these occur just once. The ten most abundant clones make up 11% of the sample. The specimen was PBMCs from blood, collected approximately 13 days after vaccination. All receptors derive from a man aged 50 or older who received an inactivated influenza vaccine. Donor details come from another sample of the same person, matched by shared clones.

This clonotype was counted many times. This chain uses TRBV28 with TRBJ1-2; TRBD1 aligns across 8 bases. Germline values: CDR1 MDHEN, CDR2 SYDVKM. J gave up 2 bases and V 6 bases, and 2 bases lay outside the gene matches. This CDR3 region has 13 residues. CDR3 sequence (DNA): TGTGCCAGCAGAAGACAGGGGAACTATGGCTACACCTTC. It is translated as CASRRQGNYGYTF.

This clonotype has only one observation. This CDR3 fails to terminate in the conserved phenylalanine or tryptophan, so it likely reflects a read error. This chain uses TRBV5-1 with TRBJ2-1; 13 nucleotides align to TRBD2. The CDR3 consists of 15 residues. Germline CDR1 SGHRS, CDR2 YFSETQ. The junction had 5 bases not matched to a gene; V was cut back by 3 bases and J by 8 bases. In nucleotides, the CDR3 is TGCGCCAGCAGCTCTATAGGACTAGCGGGGGATGAGCAGTTCTCC. The encoded protein is CASSSIGLAGDEQFS.

This clonotype was detected a few times. V is TRBV11-1 and J is TRBJ2-1; 11 nucleotides match TRBD1. Germline-derived CDR1 and CDR2 are SGHAT and FQDESV (reference sequence). V trimming: 5 bases; J trimming: 0 bases; junction bases outside the gene matches: 12. The CDR3 loop spans 19 amino acids. The CDR3 nucleotides are TGTGCCAGCAGCCCCATAGGACAGGGGGCTATCATCTCCTACAATGAGCAGTTCTTC. The encoded protein is CASSPIGQGAIISYNEQFF.

The chain's CDR3 is CASRGTSGGSYEQYF. Written as DNA, the CDR3 is TGTGCCAGCAGGGGGACTAGCGGGGGGAGCTACGAGCAGTACTTC. The chain has TRBV28 and TRBJ2-7; 15 bases are shared with TRBD2. Germline V gives CDR1 MDHEN, CDR2 SYDVKM. V lost 6 bases, J lost 3 bases, and 3 bases stayed unmatched. This CDR3 region has 15 residues. The complete variable domain, with remaining parts taken from reference TRBV28 and TRBJ2-7, reads DVKVTQSSRYLVKRTGEKVFLECVQDMDHENMFWYRQDPGLGLRLIYFSYDVKMKEKGDIPEGYSVSREKKERFSLILESASTNQTSMYLCASRGTSGGSYEQYFGPGTRLTVT.

This chain connects TRBV10-3 to TRBJ2-1; D is perhaps TRBD1 (7 bases). This CDR3 is built from 18 residues. Trimming shortened V by 6 bases and J by 0 bases, and 21 bases separated the two germline ends. Germline CDR1 reads ENHRY; CDR2 reads SYGVKD. CDR3 DNA: TGTGCCATCAGCCCCGGGGGAACAGGGGATAGCTCCTACAATGAGCAGTTCTTC. This codes for CAISPGGTGDSSYNEQFF.

This clonotype was found a few times. The rearrangement links TRBV28 to TRBJ2-7, with no clear D. V shed 3 bases and J shed 6 bases, with 12 bases lying between them. The CDR3 has 13 residues. Germline V gene sequence: CDR1 MDHEN, CDR2 SYDVKM. Here the CDR3 reads CASSFLKTCEQYF. CDR3 coding DNA: TGTGCCAGCAGTTTTTTGAAGACCTGCGAGCAGTACTTC. Supplemented by reference TRBV28 and TRBJ2-7, the full variable domain reads DVKVTQSSRYLVKRTGEKVFLECVQDMDHENMFWYRQDPGLGLRLIYFSYDVKMKEKGDIPEGYSVSREKKERFSLILESASTNQTSMYLCASSFLKTCEQYFGPGTRLTVT.

This clonotype turned up a few times. The V gene is TRBV4-2, the J gene TRBJ2-5, with 7 bases matching TRBD2. The ends lost 1 base at V and 5 bases at J; junction bases unmatched: 1. In germline, CDR1 is LGHNA, CDR2 YNFKEQ. The CDR3 spans 13 residues. The CDR3, as DNA: TGTGCCAGCAGCCAAGGGGAGGGGGAGACCCAGTACTTC. Residues: CASSQGEGETQYF.

This clonotype showed up just a few times. CDR3 bases: TGTGCCAGCAGTTATATCCCGGGGACTAATTCACCCCTCCACTTT. Amino acids: CASSYIPGTNSPLHF. This chain connects TRBV12-3 or TRBV12-4 to TRBJ1-6; D is perhaps TRBD1 (5 bases). V shed 4 bases and J shed 6 bases, with 13 bases lying between them. This CDR3 has 15 residues.

This chain uses TRBV18 with TRBJ2-3; D is undetermined. The CDR3 has 12 amino acids. Trimming took 0 bases from V and 9 from J, leaving 7 bases between them. CDR1 is KGHSH, CDR2 LQKENI, per germline. CDR3 sequence reads: CASSPPSNTQYF. CDR3 DNA: TGTGCCAGCTCACCACCTTCAAACACGCAGTATTTT.

This clonotype was seen a few times. The chain is built from TRBV28 and TRBJ1-4; D is uncertain. CDR1 MDHEN and CDR2 SYDVKM come from the germline V gene. CDR3 length equals 14 residues. V lost 7 bases to trimming and J lost 7 bases, with 16 bases between them. The CDR3 here is CASTPLLRVEKLFF. In nucleotides, the CDR3 is TGTGCCAGCACCCCATTGCTCCGGGTTGAAAAACTGTTTTTT. Combining the CDR3 with reference TRBV28 and TRBJ1-4 gives the whole variable domain DVKVTQSSRYLVKRTGEKVFLECVQDMDHENMFWYRQDPGLGLRLIYFSYDVKMKEKGDIPEGYSVSREKKERFSLILESASTNQTSMYLCASTPLLRVEKLFFGSGTQLSVL.

The J gene is TRBJ2-5, the V gene TRBV20-1; maybe TRBD2 (6 bases). V lost 6 bases, J lost 4 bases, and 18 bases lay in between. The CDR3 extends over 14 amino acids. In germline, CDR1 is DFQATT, CDR2 SNEGSKA (reference sequence). CDR3 region: CSAASEGWGETQYF. The CDR3 bases are TGCAGTGCGGCGTCGGAGGGTTGGGGAGAGACCCAGTACTTC.

V usage is TRBV6-2 or TRBV6-3 and J usage is TRBJ2-3; D gene unclear. Trimming took 4 bases from V and 4 from J, leaving 9 bases between them. Germline V lookup: CDR1 MNHEY, CDR2 SVGEGT. This CDR3 has 13 amino acids. CDR3 loop: CASSLALADTQYF. The CDR3 region has the DNA TGTGCCAGCAGTTTGGCTTTGGCAGATACGCAGTATTTT.

A few counts support this clonotype. The chain employs TRBV2 and TRBJ2-2; no firm D call. The CDR3 runs 13 residues. Deletions cut 2 bases from V and 6 bases from J, with 7 bases between. Germline V gives CDR1 SNHLY, CDR2 FYNNEI. CDR3 nucleotide sequence: TGTGCCAGCAGTGAAAGGAAAGCCGGGGAGCTGTTTTTT. Its translation is CASSERKAGELFF.

This clonotype has a handful of counts. This sequence joins TRBV7-2 and TRBJ2-5; 10 bases are a match to TRBD2. V lost 5 bases, J lost 7 bases, and 13 bases stayed unmatched. This CDR3 spans 16 amino acids. In germline, CDR1 is SGHTA, CDR2 FQGNSA. Here the CDR3 DNA reads TGTGCCAGCAGCCGAACTAGCGGGGCCCGAGGTGGGACCCAGTACTTC. As protein: CASSRTSGARGGTQYF.

Note on this clonotype: The germline gene is not matched at one end of the junction; a read error may be the cause. V usage is TRBV12-3 or TRBV12-4 and J usage is TRBJ1-6, with TRBD1 matching 8 bases. CDR3 length equals 14 residues. This CDR3 reads CACSRQGRNSPLHF. The CDR3 DNA reads as TGTGCCTGCAGTAGACAGGGGCGGAATTCACCCCTCCACTTT.

The rearrangement uses TRBV4-3 and TRBJ2-7, with 8 bases aligning to TRBD2. Trimming cost V 3 bases and J 3 bases; bases outside gene matches: 7. This CDR3 is built from 15 residues. Looked up from germline, CDR1 is LGHNA and CDR2 is YSLEER. CDR3 nucleotides: TGCGCCAGCAGCCATGTTTTGGGACTAGTCTACGAGCAGTACTTC. This encodes CASSHVLGLVYEQYF.

The chain combines TRBV20-1 with TRBJ2-1, with TRBD2 matching 13 bases. J lost 4 bases, V lost 0 bases, and 9 bases had no gene match. The CDR3 extends over 18 amino acids. Germline V gene sequence: CDR1 DFQATT, CDR2 SNEGSKA (reference sequence). In DNA, the CDR3 is TGCAGTGCTAGAGATTTGGGGACTAGCGGGGCGAATTACAATGAGCAGTTCTTC. The encoded protein is CSARDLGTSGANYNEQFF.

In this sample, this clonotype turned up a few times. The chain recombines TRBV6-2 or TRBV6-3 with TRBJ2-5; a possible D gene is TRBD2 (5 bases). Trimming took 5 bases from V and 1 from J, leaving 11 bases between them. From germline, CDR1 is MNHEY and CDR2 SVGEGT. The CDR3 is 14 amino acids. The CDR3 nucleotides are TGTGCCAGCAGTAGCCTCGGGGTCCAAGAGACCCAGTACTTC. It translates to CASSSLGVQETQYF.

The chain is built from TRBV7-9 and TRBJ2-1; TRBD2 matches at 12 bases. The trim removed 7 bases at V and 5 bases at J, leaving 3 bases unmatched. This CDR3 is 14 amino acids long. In germline, CDR1 is SEHNR, CDR2 FQNEAQ (reference sequence). The chain's CDR3 is CASTLAGGDNEQFF. In nucleotides, the CDR3 is TGTGCCAGCACCCTAGCGGGGGGGGACAATGAGCAGTTCTTC.

This clonotype was observed a handful of times. This chain links TRBV20-1 with TRBJ2-3, with 7 bases that match TRBD1. J gave up 0 bases and V 0 bases, and 9 bases lay outside the gene matches. CDR1 and CDR2 (germline): DFQATT, SNEGSKA (reference sequence). The CDR3 loop spans 17 amino acids. The CDR3 sequence: CSARDDRTTGSTDTQYF. CDR3 nucleotides: TGCAGTGCTAGAGATGACCGAACGACAGGGAGCACAGATACGCAGTATTTT.

CDR3 DNA: TGTGCCAGCAGCCGCAGCAATGGCTACACCTTC. Amino acid sequence: CASSRSNGYTF. The chain employs TRBV3-1 and TRBJ1-2; D uncertain. In germline, CDR1 is LGHDT, CDR2 YNNKEL (reference sequence). The CDR3 contains 11 residues. Trimming removed 4 bases at V and 6 bases at J, with 6 bases between.

With regard to this clonotype: Just one base apart from a much larger clone, this may be a read error. V gene TRBV10-3 combines with J gene TRBJ2-7; D remains unclear. CDR1 is ENHRY, CDR2 SYGVKD, per germline. V lost 2 bases and J 2 bases, leaving 10 bases between the germline ends. CDR3 length equals 14 residues. DNA for the CDR3: TGTGCCATCAGTGAGCCCTTTAGTACCTACGAGCAGTACTTC. The encoded protein is CAISEPFSTYEQYF.

This clonotype was observed a few times. The chain is built from TRBV6-2 or TRBV6-3 and TRBJ1-5; D ambiguous. CDR1 and CDR2 (germline): MNHEY, SVGEGT. V lost 6 bases and J 3 bases, leaving 9 bases between the germline ends. The CDR3 spans 13 residues. As DNA, the CDR3 is TGTGCCAGCAGGGTCCTTGTCAATCAGCCCCAGCATTTT. Amino acid sequence: CASRVLVNQPQHF.

The rearrangement links TRBV29-1 to TRBJ2-1; weak D call: TRBD2 (5 bases). In germline, CDR1 is SQVTM, CDR2 ANQGSEA. Trimming shortened V by 4 bases and J by 0 bases, and 19 bases separated the two germline ends. The CDR3 extends over 17 amino acids. The DNA of the CDR3 is TGCAGCGTTGTACTCTTGATCCTTACTAGCTCCTACAATGAGCAGTTCTTC. Amino acids: CSVVLLILTSSYNEQFF.

This clonotype was counted only a few times. The rearrangement joins TRBV10-3 to TRBJ2-1; TRBD1 matches 9 bases. Germline V gene lookup returns CDR1 ENHRY and CDR2 SYGVKD. The CDR3 totals 12 residues. V was pared by 9 bases and J by 5 bases, with 2 bases of the junction left unmatched. CDR3 sequence (DNA): TGTGCCATGGGACAGGGCAACAATGAGCAGTTCTTC. It codes for CAMGQGNNEQFF.